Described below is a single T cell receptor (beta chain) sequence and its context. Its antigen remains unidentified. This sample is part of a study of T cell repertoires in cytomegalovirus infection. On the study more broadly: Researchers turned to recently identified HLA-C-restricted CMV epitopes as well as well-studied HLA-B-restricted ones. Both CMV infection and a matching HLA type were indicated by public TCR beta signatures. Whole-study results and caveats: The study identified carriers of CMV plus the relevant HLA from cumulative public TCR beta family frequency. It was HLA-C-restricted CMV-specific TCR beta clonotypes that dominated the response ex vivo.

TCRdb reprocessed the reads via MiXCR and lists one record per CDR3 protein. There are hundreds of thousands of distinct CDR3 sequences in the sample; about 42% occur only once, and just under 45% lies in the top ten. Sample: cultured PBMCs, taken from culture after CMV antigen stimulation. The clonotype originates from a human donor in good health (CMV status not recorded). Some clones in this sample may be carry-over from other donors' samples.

The CDR3 DNA sequence: TGTGCCAGCAGCTCCGGACTAGCGGGAGTCAATGAGCAGTTCTTC. Translated: CASSSGLAGVNEQFF. The chain has TRBV7-2 and TRBJ2-1, with TRBD2 matching over 13 bases. The CDR3 totals 15 residues. Germline values: CDR1 SGHTA, CDR2 FQGNSA. J lost 6 bases, V lost 4 bases, and 3 bases had no gene match.